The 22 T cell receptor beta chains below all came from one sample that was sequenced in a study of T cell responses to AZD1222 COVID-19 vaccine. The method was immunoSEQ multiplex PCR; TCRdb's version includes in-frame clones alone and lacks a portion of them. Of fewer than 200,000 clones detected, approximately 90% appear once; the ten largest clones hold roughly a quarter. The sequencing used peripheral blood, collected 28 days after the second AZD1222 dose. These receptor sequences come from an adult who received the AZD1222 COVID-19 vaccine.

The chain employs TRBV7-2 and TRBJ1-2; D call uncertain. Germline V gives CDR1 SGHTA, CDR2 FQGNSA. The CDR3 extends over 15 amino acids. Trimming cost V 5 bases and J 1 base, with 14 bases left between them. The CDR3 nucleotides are TGTGCCAGCAGCGACCGGGTAGTAATTAACTATGGCTACACCTTC. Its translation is CASSDRVVINYGYTF.

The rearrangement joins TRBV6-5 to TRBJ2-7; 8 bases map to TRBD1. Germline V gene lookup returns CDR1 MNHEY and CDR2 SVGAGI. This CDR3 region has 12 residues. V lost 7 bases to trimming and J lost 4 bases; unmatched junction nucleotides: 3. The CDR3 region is CASTTGGYEQYF. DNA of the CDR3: TGTGCCAGCACCACAGGGGGTTACGAGCAGTACTTC.

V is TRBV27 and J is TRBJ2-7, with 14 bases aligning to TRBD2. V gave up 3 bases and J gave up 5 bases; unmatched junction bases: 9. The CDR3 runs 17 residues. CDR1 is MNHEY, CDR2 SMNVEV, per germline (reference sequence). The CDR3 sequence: CASSFIGLAGGSNEQYF. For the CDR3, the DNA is TGTGCCAGCAGTTTCATCGGACTAGCGGGAGGATCTAACGAGCAGTACTTC.

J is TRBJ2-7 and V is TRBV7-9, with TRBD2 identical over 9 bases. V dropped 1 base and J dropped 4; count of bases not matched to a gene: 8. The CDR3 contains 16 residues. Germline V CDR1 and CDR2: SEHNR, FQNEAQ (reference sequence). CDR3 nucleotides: TGTGCCAGCAGCTTAGGTCGCGGCGGGAGGGCTTACGAGCAGTACTTC. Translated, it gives CASSLGRGGRAYEQYF.

The CDR3 loop is CASSFFEGGRETQYF. The CDR3 bases are TGTGCCAGCAGTTTCTTTGAAGGGGGCCGAGAGACCCAGTACTTC. V is TRBV27 and J is TRBJ2-5, with 7 nucleotides matching TRBD1. Per germline, CDR1 MNHEY and CDR2 SMNVEV (reference sequence). V shed 3 bases and J 4 bases; nucleotides not matched to a gene: 8. CDR3 size: 15 residues.

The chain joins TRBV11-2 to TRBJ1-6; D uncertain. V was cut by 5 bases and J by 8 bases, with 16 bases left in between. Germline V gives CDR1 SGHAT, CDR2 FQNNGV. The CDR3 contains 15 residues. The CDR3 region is CASSPWAGRDSPLHF. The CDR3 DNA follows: TGTGCCAGCAGCCCTTGGGCGGGTAGGGATTCACCCCTCCACTTT.

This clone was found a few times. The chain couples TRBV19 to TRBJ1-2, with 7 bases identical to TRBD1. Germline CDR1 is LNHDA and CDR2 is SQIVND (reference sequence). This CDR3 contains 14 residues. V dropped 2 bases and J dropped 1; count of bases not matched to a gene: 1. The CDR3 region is CASSIRQGNYGYTF. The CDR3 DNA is TGTGCCAGTAGTATACGACAGGGTAACTATGGCTACACCTTC.

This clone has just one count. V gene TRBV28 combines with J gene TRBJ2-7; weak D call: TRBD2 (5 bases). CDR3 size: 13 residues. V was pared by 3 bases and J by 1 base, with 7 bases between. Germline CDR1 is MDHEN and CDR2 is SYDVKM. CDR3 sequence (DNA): TGTGCCAGCAGTTTCCCGGGGTCCTACGAGCAGTACTTC. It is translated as CASSFPGSYEQYF. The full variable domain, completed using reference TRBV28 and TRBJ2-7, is DVKVTQSSRYLVKRTGEKVFLECVQDMDHENMFWYRQDPGLGLRLIYFSYDVKMKEKGDIPEGYSVSREKKERFSLILESASTNQTSMYLCASSFPGSYEQYFGPGTRLTVT.

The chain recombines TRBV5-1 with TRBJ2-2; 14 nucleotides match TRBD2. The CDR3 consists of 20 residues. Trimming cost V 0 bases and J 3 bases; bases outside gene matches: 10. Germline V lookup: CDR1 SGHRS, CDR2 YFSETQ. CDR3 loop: CASSLGTGTSGSLDTGELFF. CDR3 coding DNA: TGCGCCAGCAGCTTGGGTACCGGGACTAGCGGGAGTCTGGACACCGGGGAGCTGTTTTTT.

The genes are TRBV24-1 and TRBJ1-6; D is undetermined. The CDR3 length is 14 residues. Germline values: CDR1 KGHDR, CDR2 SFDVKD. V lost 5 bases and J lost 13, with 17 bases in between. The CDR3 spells CATSASPAGSPLHF. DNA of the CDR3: TGTGCCACCAGTGCGAGCCCCGCCGGGTCCCCCCTCCACTTT.

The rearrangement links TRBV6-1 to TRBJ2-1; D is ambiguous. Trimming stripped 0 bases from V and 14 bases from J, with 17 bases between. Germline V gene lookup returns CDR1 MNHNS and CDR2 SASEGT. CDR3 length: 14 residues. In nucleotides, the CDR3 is TGTGCCAGCAGTGAAGCGCGAATCCAACCCGCAAAGTTCTTC. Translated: CASSEARIQPAKFF.

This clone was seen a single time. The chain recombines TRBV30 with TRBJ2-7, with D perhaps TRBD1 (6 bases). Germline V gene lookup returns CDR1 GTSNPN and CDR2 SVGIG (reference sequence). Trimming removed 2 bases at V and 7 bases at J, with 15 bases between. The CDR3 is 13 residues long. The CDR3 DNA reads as TGTGCCTGGAGTCTAACCGCAGGGGTTGAGCAGTACTTC. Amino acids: CAWSLTAGVEQYF.

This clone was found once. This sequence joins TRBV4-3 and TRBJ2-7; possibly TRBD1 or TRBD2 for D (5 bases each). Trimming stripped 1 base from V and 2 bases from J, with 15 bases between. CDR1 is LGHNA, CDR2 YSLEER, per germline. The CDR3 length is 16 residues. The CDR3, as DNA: TGCGCCAGCAGCCAAGGGGTCCGGGACGGCGCCTACGAGCAGTACTTC. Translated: CASSQGVRDGAYEQYF.

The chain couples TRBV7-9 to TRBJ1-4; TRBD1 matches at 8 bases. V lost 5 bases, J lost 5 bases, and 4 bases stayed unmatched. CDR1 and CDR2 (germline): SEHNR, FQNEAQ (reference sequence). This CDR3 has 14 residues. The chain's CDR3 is CASSIRQGNEKLFF. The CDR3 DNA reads TGTGCCAGCAGCATAAGACAGGGGAATGAAAAACTGTTTTTT.

CDR3 DNA: TGCGCCAGCAGCCAAGTGCTCGCGAACCAAGAGACCCAGTACTTC. Translating it yields CASSQVLANQETQYF. V and J are TRBV4-3 and TRBJ2-5; D is ambiguous. This CDR3 contains 15 residues. Germline CDR1 reads LGHNA; CDR2 reads YSLEER. V was shortened by 1 base and J by 0 bases, with 9 bases between the two germline ends.

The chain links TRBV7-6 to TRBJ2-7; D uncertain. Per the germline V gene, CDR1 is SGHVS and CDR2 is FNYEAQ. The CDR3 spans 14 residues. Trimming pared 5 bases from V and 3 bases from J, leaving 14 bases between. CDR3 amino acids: CASSPRLDFYEQYF. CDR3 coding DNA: TGTGCCAGCAGCCCCCGACTGGATTTCTACGAGCAGTACTTC.

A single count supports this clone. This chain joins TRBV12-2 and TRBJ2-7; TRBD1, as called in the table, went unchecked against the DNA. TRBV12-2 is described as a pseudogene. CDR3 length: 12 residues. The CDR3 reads CASRSGTGHQYF. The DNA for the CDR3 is TGTGCAAGTCGCTCCGGGACAGGGCATCAGTACTTC.

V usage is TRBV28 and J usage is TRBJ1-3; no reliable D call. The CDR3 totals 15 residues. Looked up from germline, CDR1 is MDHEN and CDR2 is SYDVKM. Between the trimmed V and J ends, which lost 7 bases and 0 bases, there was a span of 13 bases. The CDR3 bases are TGTGCCAGCATCTTGGAAGGGCTCTCTGGAAACACCATATATTTT. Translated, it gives CASILEGLSGNTIYF.

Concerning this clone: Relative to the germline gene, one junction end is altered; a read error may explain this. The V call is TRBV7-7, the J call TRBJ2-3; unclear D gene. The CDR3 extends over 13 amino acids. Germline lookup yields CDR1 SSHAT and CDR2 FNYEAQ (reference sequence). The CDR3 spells CASSLVSTDTQYF. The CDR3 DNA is TGTGCTAGCAGCTTGGTGAGCACAGATACGCAGTATTTT.

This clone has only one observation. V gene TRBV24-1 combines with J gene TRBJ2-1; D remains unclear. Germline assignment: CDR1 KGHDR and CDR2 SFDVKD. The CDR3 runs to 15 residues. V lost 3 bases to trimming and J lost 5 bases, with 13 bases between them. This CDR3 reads CATSDLKGWDNEQFF. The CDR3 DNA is TGTGCCACCAGTGATCTCAAGGGATGGGACAATGAGCAGTTCTTC.

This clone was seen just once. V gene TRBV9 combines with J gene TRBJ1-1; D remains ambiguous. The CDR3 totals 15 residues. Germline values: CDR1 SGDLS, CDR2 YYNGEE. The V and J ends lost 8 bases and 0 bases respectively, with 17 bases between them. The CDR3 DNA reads TGTGCCAGTACAACCAACTCGGGAGTGAACACTGAAGCTTTCTTT. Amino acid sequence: CASTTNSGVNTEAFF.

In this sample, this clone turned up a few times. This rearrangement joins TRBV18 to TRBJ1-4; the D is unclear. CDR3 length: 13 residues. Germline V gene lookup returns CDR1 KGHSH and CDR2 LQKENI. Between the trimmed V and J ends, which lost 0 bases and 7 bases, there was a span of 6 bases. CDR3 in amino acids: CASSPPAGEKLFF. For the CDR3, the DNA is TGTGCCAGCTCACCACCTGCAGGTGAAAAACTGTTTTTT.